The T cell receptor (beta chain) described here comes from a study of cytomegalovirus exposure and HLA in healthy donors (dated by TCRdb to between 2016 and 2019). Some background on the complete study: In an earlier analysis of approximately 500 of the donors, approximately 300 Gb of sequence data and 100 million or so unique TCR beta sequences from roughly 200 million T cells were reported. An early release covering over 500 HLA-typed donors comprised about 300 gigabases of sequencing data and roughly 85 million unique TCR sequences. Of the 300 to 500 genotyped donors, approximately 80% were placed in the genetic ancestry cluster associated with self-reported Caucasian donors. The aim of the study was to test whether cataloging public T cell receptors could identify signatures of past pathogen exposure. The study used immunosequencing to profile the T cell repertoires of about 670 subjects and linked those repertoires to cytomegalovirus serostatus. A separate validation cohort of some 130 different subjects was used in addition to the 666-subject first cohort. To predict cytomegalovirus infection status, the study combined high-throughput TCR immunosequencing, statistical association of individual TCRs with disease status, and machine learning. A later analysis re-examined previously published TCR beta repertoires from several hundred donors and added high-resolution HLA genotyping to investigate patterns of TCR occurrence. Rather than using new phenotypic data, the later analysis identified candidate immune exposures from TCR beta sequences and from how often those sequences occurred across donors. An earlier analysis of around 580 of the donors used high-throughput TCR beta sequencing to judge whether each TCR beta V gene segment behaved as functional or pseudogenic. Alongside the repertoire data, information on donor age, sex, ethnicity and CMV serostatus was compiled. In a later genetic analysis, genome-wide SNP genotypes for about three fifths of the 666 donors were used, and that subset was treated as a discovery cohort. Every repertoire in the discovery cohort had been generated on one and the same sequencing platform. Class I and class II HLA loci were covered by the typing at four-digit resolution. The number of typed donors differed by locus: about 620-630 for A, B, C, DRB1 and DQB1; 522 for DQA1; approximately 600 for DPA1; and about 450 for DPB1. Five DR-DQ haplotypes were treated as single units for association and clustering because of strong linkage in the cohort. On average, around 240,000 unique TCR beta nucleotide sequences were sequenced per donor among a few hundred genotyped donors of the cohort, with approximately 18% of those sequences being non-productive. Summary of the overall study and its limitations: This cohort had only TCR beta chains sequenced, and the lack of alpha or paired-chain data limited which features could be detected. According to a later genetic analysis, donors in an Asian-associated ancestry cluster had fewer N-insertions in productive TCRs than the approximately 630-donor mean. A later analysis found that most CMV-associated TCR beta chains appeared HLA-restricted, with HLA associations seemingly driven largely by CMV exposure. Roughly uniform sequencing depth across donors was assumed in presence/absence analyses, although this assumption may not hold. Linkage disequilibrium might explain the correlated functional status among segregating V segments, but an unknown experimental factor could not be excluded. Because counts were too low, about 18 rarely observed V segments, including chromosome 9 orphons, were excluded from the earlier analysis of several hundred of the donors. Because HLA typing was missing for some donors at each locus, association tests included only the typed subset. A few of the identified cytomegalovirus-associated TCR beta chains were confirmed in vitro to be specific for cytomegalovirus antigens. While some public TCRs were present in many individuals, most TCR sequences turned up only very rarely across donors. Immune exposure information for the cohort was limited to CMV serostatus. V-gene and J-gene trimming of TCR beta chains was associated with a missense DCLRE1C variant in a later genetic analysis, and the association was replicated in an independent cohort. A further reported finding was that TCR beta sequences accurately predicted the HLA-A and HLA-B alleles for most subjects in the first cohort. A group of highly shared sequence variants was considered likely to be a technical artifact of the sequencing pipeline. The authors suggested that the approach could potentially be extended to other disease states and immunological phenotypes. In the study, around 160 TCR beta chains were listed as associated with cytomegalovirus. In a later analysis, TCR association rates were found to vary across HLA loci, with the most associated TCRs seen for DRB1 alleles and the fewest for HLA-C alleles. In a later analysis, 16,951 TCR beta sequences were associated with specific HLA alleles at a false discovery rate of 0.05. When HLA alleles, especially DR and DQ, strongly co-occurred, attributing TCR associations to individual alleles was difficult. In an earlier analysis of under 600 of the donors, most TCR beta V segments were observed in productive rearrangements about 90% or about 30% of the time, broadly matching IMGT annotations. In both the original and validation cohorts, the classifier was reported to diagnose cytomegalovirus status with high specificity and sensitivity. Several of the top co-occurrence clusters appeared to be linked to parvovirus B19, influenza, CMV and Epstein-Barr virus, according to a later analysis. In a later analysis, HLA-associated TCR beta chains were found to be more clonally expanded and to have lower generation probabilities than equally common non-associated chains.

The cohort was made up of 500 to 850 healthy bone marrow donors. Cohort members were all nominally healthy when sampled, although unrecorded immune exposures were likely present. The donor was CMV seronegative and was included in the group of several hundred seronegative cohort members. Each donor provided a peripheral blood sample, and peripheral blood mononuclear cells were used for TCR beta sequencing. The Qiagen DNeasy Blood Extraction Kit was used to extract genomic DNA from the blood cell samples. As concerns this clone: It has no known antigen specificity. No base quality values were provided; no much bigger clone lies one nucleotide off.

Libraries were constructed by the immunoSEQ multiplex PCR assay. The multiplex PCR relied on a mix of 60 forward primers for TCR Vbeta segments and 13 reverse primers for TCR Jbeta segments. Amplification of the CDR3 region of rearranged TCR beta genes was performed with a multiplex PCR assay on genomic DNA. Amplified TCR beta libraries were sequenced as 87-base-pair reads on the Illumina HiSeq System. As for how the authors treated the data: Across the roughly 640 repertoires, a later analysis counted around 80 million unique TCR beta chains, around 10 million of which were shared by at least two donors. Raw reads were error-corrected and collapsed into unique sequences with a nearest-neighbor algorithm that merged closely related sequences to remove PCR and sequencing errors. CDR3 sequences were aligned to IMGT reference sequences to assign V, D and J gene segments. For a sequence to be retained, a match of at least six nucleotides was required to both a V gene segment and a J gene segment. Rearrangements were classified as productive when the CDR3 lacked stop codons and remained in frame with V and J, and all other rearrangements were classified as non-productive. Following IMGT convention, CDR3 was defined as the stretch from the second conserved V-encoded cysteine to the conserved J-encoded phenylalanine. The earlier analysis of a few hundred of the donors excluded sequences that lacked an unambiguous match to a single V gene segment. An earlier analysis of approximately 590 of the donors called V segments functional above 56.7% productive rearrangements and segregating when the between-donor standard deviation exceeded 5%. A statistical classification framework was developed to diagnose cytomegalovirus status using the catalog of TCR beta chain sequences. A later analysis assigned V and J genes by comparing TCR nucleotide sequences with IMGT/GENE-DB human TR gene sequences. A later analysis assigned CDR3 sequences and most-parsimonious VDJ recombination scenarios with the TCRdist pipeline. In a later analysis, each TCR beta chain was defined by its CDR3 amino acid sequence together with its V-gene family, and reads lacking a unique V-gene family were excluded. A later analysis removed 592 highly shared, low-generation-probability nucleotide sequences to deal with suspected cross-contamination and a sequencing artifact. For each public chain, a later analysis derived a clonal expansion index from normalized ranks of inferred template counts within each repertoire. A later analysis computed generation probabilities with a VDJ recombination model fitted to out-of-frame rearrangements, and checked the results against IGoR. Hypergeometric tests were used in a later analysis to score TCR-TCR, TCR-HLA and TCR-CMV co-occurrence, with a repertoire-size bias correction applied to the TCR pairs. False discovery rates were estimated in a later analysis by permuting HLA or CMV assignments 20 times. In a later analysis, co-occurring TCRs were grouped with DBSCAN, and TCRdist sequence similarity was added when clustering was performed within HLA-allele-positive subsets. Co-occurrence clustering excluded repertoires with fewer than 30,000 or more than 120,000 public chains, plus five with anomalous nucleotide sharing. In its TCRdb copy, this immuneACCESS table keeps in-frame sequences only and misses some clones. Where compared with another copy, unresolved V genes explain less than half of these, and the others have no known cause. V, J and clone size are taken as reported in that table, and D and trimming were inferred from the DNA itself. The sample data list about 110,000 clones, and approximately 80% of these were observed just once. The ten most abundant clones make up roughly 3.6% of the sample.

This receptor was identified in a man between 60 and 75 years old in good health and CMV-seronegative. The source material was PBMCs.

In nucleotides, the sequence is TGTGCCAGCAGCAAAGGCAGGGCAACTAATGAAAAACTGTTTTTT. This gives the protein CASSKGRATNEKLFF. The V gene is TRBV9 and the J gene is TRBJ1-4, and perhaps TRBD1 as D gene, on 5 matching bases. Trimming at the junction amounts to 4 bases on V and 0 bases on J, and the germline ends lie 10 bases apart. From the cysteine up to the phenylalanine, the CDR3 has a length of 15 residues. Only the CDR3 DNA is retained, 45 bases long and in frame from the first base. The germline V gene provides CDR1 SGDLS and CDR2 YYNGEE.